Listed below are T cell receptor beta chains from one sample, sequenced in a study of identical twins. Each CDR3 protein is one row after TCRdb ran MiXCR on the 5' RACE reads. The table lists approximately 230,000 distinct CDR3 sequences, about 6.7% of them singletons. The data were also submitted as part of a second study, on T cells expressing NK-cell markers.

Sample: CD8+ T cells sorted from blood. Receptors were obtained from a woman aged 18-30 years in good health. CDR3s leave out the opening cysteine and the closing phenylalanine or tryptophan. Not all rows give a size; the values are once, few, many and, for expanded clones, a class.

>few|TRBV3-1|TRBJ2-5
ASSQLGAQETQY
>few|TRBV12-5|TRBJ1-2
ASGLFSNYGYT
>NA|TRBV9|TRBJ2-1
ASSVGLALYNEQF
>many|TRBV11-2|TRBJ2-7
ASSLGLAGSYEQY
>NA|TRBV6-6|TRBJ2-1
ASSYGPIEQF
>NA|TRBV5-6|TRBJ2-7
ASSEGTGLKY
>many|TRBV27|TRBJ2-3
ASATGGTQY
>NA|TRBV9|TRBJ2-1
ASNPGGYNEQF
>many|TRBV20-1|TRBJ1-1
SATPGMTEAF
>many|TRBV29-1|TRBJ2-5
SVGSALAGGPLQETQY
>few|TRBV20-1|TRBJ2-3
SATGDGDTQY
>many|TRBV10-2|TRBJ2-3
ASSDSGQGVTDTQY
>NA|TRBV4-1|TRBJ2-6
ASSQNPSSGANVLT
>NA|TRBV27|TRBJ2-7
ASRPKVHYEQY
>many|TRBV27|TRBJ2-7
ASSQNSYRDEQY
>NA|TRBV6-5|TRBJ1-2
ASSTMGGKAHGYT
>few|TRBV12-3/TRBV12-4|TRBJ1-1
ASTDPGGAEAF